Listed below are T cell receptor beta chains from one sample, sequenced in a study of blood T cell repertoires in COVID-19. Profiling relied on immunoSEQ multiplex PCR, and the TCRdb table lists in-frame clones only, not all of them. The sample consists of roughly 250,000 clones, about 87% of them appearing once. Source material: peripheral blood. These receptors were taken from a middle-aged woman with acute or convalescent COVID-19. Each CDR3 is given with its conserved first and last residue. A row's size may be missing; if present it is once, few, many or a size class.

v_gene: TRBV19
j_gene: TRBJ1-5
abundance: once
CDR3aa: CAIRQGDQPQHF

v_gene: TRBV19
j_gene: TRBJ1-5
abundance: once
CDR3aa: CASSAHSPISGGADQPQHF

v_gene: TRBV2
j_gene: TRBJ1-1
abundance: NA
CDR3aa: CASSSNRVNTEAFF

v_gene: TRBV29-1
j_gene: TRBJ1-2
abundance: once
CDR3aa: CSVDTPGQVLGYTF

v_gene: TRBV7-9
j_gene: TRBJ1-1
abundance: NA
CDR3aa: CASSPHQWTEAFF

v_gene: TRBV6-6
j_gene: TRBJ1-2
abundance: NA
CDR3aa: CASSYSGTDNYGYTF

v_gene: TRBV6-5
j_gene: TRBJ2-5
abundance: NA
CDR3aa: CASSYAGPLQETQYF

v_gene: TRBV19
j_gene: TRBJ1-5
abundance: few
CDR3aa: CASSIGRQGNQPQHF

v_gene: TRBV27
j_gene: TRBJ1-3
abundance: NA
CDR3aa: CASSTGAGNTIYF

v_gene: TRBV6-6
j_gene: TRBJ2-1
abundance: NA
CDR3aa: CASSYYLAGGSDEQFF

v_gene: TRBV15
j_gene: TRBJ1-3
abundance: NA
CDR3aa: CATSRAGTEKVTIYF

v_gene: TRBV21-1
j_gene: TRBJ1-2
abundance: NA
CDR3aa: CASSKRRQGAHWYGYTF

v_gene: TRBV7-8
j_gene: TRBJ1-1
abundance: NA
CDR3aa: CASSLIRNTEAFF

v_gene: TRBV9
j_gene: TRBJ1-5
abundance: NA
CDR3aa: CASSVGPRAGGVEPQHF